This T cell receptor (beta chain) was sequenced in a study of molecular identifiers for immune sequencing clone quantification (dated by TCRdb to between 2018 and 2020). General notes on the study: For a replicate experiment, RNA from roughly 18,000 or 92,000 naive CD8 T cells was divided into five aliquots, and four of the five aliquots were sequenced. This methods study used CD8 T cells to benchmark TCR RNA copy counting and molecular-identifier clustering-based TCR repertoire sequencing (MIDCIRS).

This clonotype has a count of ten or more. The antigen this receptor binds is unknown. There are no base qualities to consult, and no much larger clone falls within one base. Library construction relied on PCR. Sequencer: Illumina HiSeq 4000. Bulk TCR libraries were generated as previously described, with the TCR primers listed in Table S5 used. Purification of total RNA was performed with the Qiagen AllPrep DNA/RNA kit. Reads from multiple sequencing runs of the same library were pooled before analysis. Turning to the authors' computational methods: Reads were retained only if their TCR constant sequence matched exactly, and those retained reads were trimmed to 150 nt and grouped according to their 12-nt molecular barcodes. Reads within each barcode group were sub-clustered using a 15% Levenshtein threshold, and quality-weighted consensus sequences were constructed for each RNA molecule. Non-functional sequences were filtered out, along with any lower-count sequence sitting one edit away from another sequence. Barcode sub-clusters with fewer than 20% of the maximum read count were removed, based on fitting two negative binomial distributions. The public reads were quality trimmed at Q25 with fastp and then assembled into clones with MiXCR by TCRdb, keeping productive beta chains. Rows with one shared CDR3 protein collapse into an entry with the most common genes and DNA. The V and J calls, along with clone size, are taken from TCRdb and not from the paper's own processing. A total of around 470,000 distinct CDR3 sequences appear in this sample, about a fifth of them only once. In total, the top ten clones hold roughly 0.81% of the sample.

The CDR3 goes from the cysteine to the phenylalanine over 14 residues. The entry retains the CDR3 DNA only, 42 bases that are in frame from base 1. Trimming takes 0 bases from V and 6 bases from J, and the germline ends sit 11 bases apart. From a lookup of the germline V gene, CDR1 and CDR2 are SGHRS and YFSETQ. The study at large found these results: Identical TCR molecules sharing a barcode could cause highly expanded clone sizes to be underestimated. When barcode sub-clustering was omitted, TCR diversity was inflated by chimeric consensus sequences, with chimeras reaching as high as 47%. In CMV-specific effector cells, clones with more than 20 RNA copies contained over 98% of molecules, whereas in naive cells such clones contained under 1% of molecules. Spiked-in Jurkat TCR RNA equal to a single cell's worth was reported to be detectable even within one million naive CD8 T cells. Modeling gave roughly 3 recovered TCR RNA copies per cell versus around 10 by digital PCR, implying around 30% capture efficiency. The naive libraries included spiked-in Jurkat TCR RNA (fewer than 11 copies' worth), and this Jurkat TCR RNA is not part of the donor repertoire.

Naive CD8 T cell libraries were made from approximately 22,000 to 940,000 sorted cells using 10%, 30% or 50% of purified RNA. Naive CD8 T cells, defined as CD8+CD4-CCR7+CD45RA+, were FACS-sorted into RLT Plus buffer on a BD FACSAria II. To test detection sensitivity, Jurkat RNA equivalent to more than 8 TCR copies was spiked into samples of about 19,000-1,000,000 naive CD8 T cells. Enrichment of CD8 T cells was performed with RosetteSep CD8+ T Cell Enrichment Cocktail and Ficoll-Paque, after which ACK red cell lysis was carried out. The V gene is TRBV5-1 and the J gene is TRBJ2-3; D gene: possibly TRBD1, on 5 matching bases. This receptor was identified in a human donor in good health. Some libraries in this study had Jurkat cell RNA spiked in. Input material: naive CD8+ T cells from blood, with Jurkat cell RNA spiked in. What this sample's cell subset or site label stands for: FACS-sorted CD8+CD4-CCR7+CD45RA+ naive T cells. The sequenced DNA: TGCGCCAGCAGCTTGGGCGCAGGGTCCGATACGCAGTATTTT. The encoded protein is CASSLGAGSDTQYF.